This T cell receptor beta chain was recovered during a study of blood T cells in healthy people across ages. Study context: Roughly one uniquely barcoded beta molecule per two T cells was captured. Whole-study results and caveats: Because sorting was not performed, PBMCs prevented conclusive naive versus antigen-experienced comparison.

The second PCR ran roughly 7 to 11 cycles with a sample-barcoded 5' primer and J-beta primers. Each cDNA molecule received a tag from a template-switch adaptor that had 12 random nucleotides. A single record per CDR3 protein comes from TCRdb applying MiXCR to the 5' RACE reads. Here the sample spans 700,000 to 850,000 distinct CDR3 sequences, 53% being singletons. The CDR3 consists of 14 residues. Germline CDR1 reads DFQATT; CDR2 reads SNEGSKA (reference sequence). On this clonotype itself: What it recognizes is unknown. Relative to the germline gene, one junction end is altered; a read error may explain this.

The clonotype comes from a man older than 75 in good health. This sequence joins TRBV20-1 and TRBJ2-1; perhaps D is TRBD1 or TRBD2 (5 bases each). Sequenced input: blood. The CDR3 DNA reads TGCAGTGCTAGGAGGGGTCAATCATACAATGAGCGGTTCTTC. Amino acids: CSARRGQSYNERFF.